This T cell receptor beta chain stems from a study of siplizumab effects on memory and regulatory T cells. The CDR3 length is 14 residues. CDR1 is MNHEY, CDR2 SVGAGI, per germline. V dropped 0 bases and J dropped 5 bases, with 7 bases sitting between them. The assay was immunoSEQ multiplex PCR, and TCRdb's table has in-frame clones only and misses some. The data contain 120,000 or so clones, roughly 92% of them singletons. The rearrangement links TRBV6-5 to TRBJ1-4; TRBD1 is a possible D gene (5 bases). The specimen was CD4+ T cells sorted from blood. The clonotype was recovered from a human donor in good health. The CDR3 coding sequence is TGTGCCAGCAGTTACTCCCGACAGAATGAAAAACTGTTTTTT. Translation: CASSYSRQNEKLFF.